Included here is one T cell receptor beta chain sequence, with context. Peripheral blood came from all dose cohorts at three timepoints. Germline V gives CDR1 MNHNY, CDR2 SVGAGI (reference sequence). This CDR3 region has 15 residues. The V end was cut by 2 bases, the J end by 3 bases, with 11 bases between. The data derive from a study of OX40 agonist ivuxolimab in advanced cancers. Study-wide context: It was permissible to have had prior anti-PD-1, anti-PD-L1 or anti-CTLA-4 therapy, and around 41% had some.

TCRdb's copy holds only in-frame clones and misses some; the assay was immunoSEQ multiplex PCR. The data hold 35,000 to 50,000 clones, with roughly 87% observed a single time. This TCR came from an adult with an advanced solid tumor such as melanoma, head and neck, liver or kidney cancer. V usage is TRBV6-6 and J usage is TRBJ1-5; no firm D call. Source: CD4+ or CD8+ T cells sorted from blood, taken in a trial of the OX40 agonist ivuxolimab. CDR3 coding DNA: TGTGCCAGCAGTTACGGGCAGGTCGCCAATCAGCCCCAGCATTTT. It is translated as CASSYGQVANQPQHF.